This section outlines one T cell receptor beta chain sequence together with its context. Its antigen is as yet unknown. Germline and junction disagree at one end, which may indicate a read error. This sample was included in a study of Graves' ophthalmopathy and Graves' hyperthyroidism. General study findings and limits: Blood repertoires reportedly contained most expanded thyroid clonotypes above 0.001 frequency.

RNA transcripts were the source from which TCR beta CDR3 regions were amplified. An opening RT-PCR round employed HTBI primers and preceded a second-round multiplex PCR. TCRdb recomputed calls from the multiplex PCR reads with MiXCR, one row per CDR3 protein. The data contain about 550,000 distinct CDR3 sequences, approximately 35% of them seen just once; the ten biggest clones take up less than 4.5%. Germline assignment: CDR1 SGHRS and CDR2 YFSETQ. The length of the CDR3 is 15 residues. This sequence originates from an adult man with Graves' hyperthyroidism. The chain recombines TRBV5-1 with TRBJ2-2; D is uncertain. Material for sequencing was peripheral blood or thyroid tissue (not recorded which). The CDR3 loop is CTSSSRQANTGELFF. DNA of the CDR3: TGCACCAGCAGCTCAAGGCAGGCGAACACCGGGGAGCTGTTTTTT.